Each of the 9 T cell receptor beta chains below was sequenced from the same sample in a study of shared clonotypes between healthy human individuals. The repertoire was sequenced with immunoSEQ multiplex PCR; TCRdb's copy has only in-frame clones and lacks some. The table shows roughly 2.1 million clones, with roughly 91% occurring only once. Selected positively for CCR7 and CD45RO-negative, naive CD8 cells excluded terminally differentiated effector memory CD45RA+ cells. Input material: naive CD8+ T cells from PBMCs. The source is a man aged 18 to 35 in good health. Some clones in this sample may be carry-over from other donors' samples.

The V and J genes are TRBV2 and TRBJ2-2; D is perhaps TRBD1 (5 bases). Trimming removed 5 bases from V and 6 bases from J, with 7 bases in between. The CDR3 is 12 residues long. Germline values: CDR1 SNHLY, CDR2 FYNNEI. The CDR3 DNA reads TGTGCCAGCAGTAGGGGTTCCGGGGAGCTGTTTTTT. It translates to CASSRGSGELFF.

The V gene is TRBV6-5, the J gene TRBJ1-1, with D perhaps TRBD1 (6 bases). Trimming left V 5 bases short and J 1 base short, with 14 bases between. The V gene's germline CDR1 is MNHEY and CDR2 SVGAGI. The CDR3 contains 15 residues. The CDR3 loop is CASSTHATGNTEAFF. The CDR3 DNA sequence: TGTGCCAGCAGTACCCATGCGACAGGGAACACTGAAGCTTTCTTT.

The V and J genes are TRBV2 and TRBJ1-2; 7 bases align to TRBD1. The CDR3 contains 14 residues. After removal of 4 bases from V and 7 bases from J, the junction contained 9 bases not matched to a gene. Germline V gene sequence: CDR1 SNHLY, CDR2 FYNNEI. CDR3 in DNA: TGTGCCAGCAGTGGGACAGGTCATCATAGTGGCTACACCTTC. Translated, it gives CASSGTGHHSGYTF.

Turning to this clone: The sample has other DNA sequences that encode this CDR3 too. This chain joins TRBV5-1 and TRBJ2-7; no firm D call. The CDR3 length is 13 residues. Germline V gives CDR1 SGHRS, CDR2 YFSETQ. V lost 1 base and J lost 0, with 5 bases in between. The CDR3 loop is CASSLHSSYEQYF. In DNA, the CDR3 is TGCGCCAGCAGCTTGCACAGCTCCTACGAGCAGTACTTC. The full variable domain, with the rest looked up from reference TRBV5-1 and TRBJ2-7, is KAGVTQTPRYLIKTRGQQVTLSCSPISGHRSVSWYQQTPGQGLQFLFEYFSETQRNKGNFPGRFSGRQFSNSRSEMNVSTLELGDSALYLCASSLHSSYEQYFGPGTRLTVT.

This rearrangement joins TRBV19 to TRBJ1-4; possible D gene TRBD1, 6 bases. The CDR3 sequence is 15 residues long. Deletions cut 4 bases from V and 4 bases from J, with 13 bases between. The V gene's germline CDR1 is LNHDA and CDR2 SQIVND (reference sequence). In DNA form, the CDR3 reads TGTGCCAGTAGTACTATCGACAGGAATAATGAAAAACTGTTTTTT. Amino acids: CASSTIDRNNEKLFF.

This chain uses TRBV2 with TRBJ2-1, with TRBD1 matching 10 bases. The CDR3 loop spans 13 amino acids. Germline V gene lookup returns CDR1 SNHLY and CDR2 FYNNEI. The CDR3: CARGDRGINEQFF. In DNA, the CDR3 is TGTGCAAGGGGGGACAGGGGTATCAATGAGCAGTTCTTC.

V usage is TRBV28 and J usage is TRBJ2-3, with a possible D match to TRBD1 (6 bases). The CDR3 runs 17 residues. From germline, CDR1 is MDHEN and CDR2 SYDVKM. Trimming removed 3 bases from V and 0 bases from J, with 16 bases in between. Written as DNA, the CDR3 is TGTGCCAGCAGTTTGCGGACAGATAGTATTAGCACAGATACGCAGTATTTT. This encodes CASSLRTDSISTDTQYF.

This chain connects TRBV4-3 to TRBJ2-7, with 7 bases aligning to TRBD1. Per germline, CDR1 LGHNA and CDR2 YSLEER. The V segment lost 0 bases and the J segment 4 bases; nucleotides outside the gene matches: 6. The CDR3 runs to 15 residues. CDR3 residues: CASSQDATGWYEQYF. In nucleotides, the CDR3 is TGCGCCAGCAGCCAAGACGCGACAGGGTGGTACGAGCAGTACTTC.

In DNA form, the CDR3 reads TGTGCCTCCGGGCAGTTGAACACTGAAGCTTTCTTT. Protein: CASGQLNTEAFF. The gene calls are TRBV27 and TRBJ1-1; D gene unclear. The germline V gene has CDR1 MNHEY and CDR2 SMNVEV (reference sequence). This CDR3 is 12 amino acids long. Trimming removed 11 bases from V and 0 bases from J, with 10 bases in between.